This T cell receptor (beta chain) was profiled in a study of monozygotic twins with cystic fibrosis. Measured with immunoSEQ multiplex PCR; TCRdb has only the in-frame clones, and not every one. The sample lists around 35,000 clones; over 70% were seen once. V gave up 4 bases and J gave up 5 bases, with 11 bases separating them. The CDR3 is made up of 14 amino acids. Per the germline V gene, CDR1 is ENHRY and CDR2 is SYGVKD. The chain is built from TRBV10-3 and TRBJ2-2; tentatively, D is TRBD1 (5 bases). This TCR came from a girl aged 2-10 years with cystic fibrosis. Sequenced: blood. The DNA of the CDR3 is TGTGCCATCAGTGTCCAGCCAGGGACCGGGGAGCTGTTTTTT. It is translated as CAISVQPGTGELFF.